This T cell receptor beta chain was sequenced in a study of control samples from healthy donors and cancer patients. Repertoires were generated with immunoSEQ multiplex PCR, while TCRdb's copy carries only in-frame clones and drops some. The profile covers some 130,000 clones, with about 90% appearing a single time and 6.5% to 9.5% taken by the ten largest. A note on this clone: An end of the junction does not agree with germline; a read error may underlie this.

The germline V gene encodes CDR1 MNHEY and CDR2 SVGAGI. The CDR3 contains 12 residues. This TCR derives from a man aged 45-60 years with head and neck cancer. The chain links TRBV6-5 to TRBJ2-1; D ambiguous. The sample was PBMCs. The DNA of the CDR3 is TGTACCAGCAGTCCTTCTAGGGCTGAGCAGTTCTTC. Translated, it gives CTSSPSRAEQFF.